The 21 T cell receptor beta chains given below trace back to one sample, sequenced in a study of CXCR3-negative and CXCR3-positive naive CD8 T cells. Libraries were UMI-labeled 5' RACE TRB cDNA. With the 5' RACE reads reprocessed, TCRdb shows one record per CDR3 protein and no DNA. The specimen's table records 100,000 to 150,000 distinct CDR3 sequences. The sequenced sample consisted of naive CXCR3- CD8+ T cells from blood. As for subset: CD45RO-CCR7+CD27+CD95- naive CD8+ T cells lacking CXCR3 (TNR3-). The receptors here all came from a human donor in good health. Some clones in this sample may be carry-over from other donors' samples.

The chain links TRBV20-1 to TRBJ1-2; the TCRdb D gene call, TRBD1, has no DNA to confirm it. The CDR3 is 17 amino acids. Germline V gives CDR1 DFQATT, CDR2 SNEGSKA (reference sequence). CDR3: CSASGPGTGNTGYGYTF.

The chain is built from TRBV7-9 and TRBJ1-2; TCRdb lists TRBD1, though no DNA is available to test this call. Per germline, CDR1 SEHNR and CDR2 FQNEAQ (reference sequence). The CDR3 loop spans 14 amino acids. CDR3: CASSIPGRNYGYTF.

This chain uses TRBV30 with TRBJ1-5; TCRdb's D gene call, TRBD1, goes unchecked for lack of DNA. In germline, CDR1 is GTSNPN, CDR2 SVGIG (reference sequence). The CDR3 is made up of 15 amino acids. The CDR3 here is CAWSETGTGAQPQHF.

This sequence joins TRBV29-1 and TRBJ2-7; the D gene TCRdb calls, TRBD1, cannot be checked with no DNA. The length of the CDR3 is 14 residues. Germline values: CDR1 SQVTM, CDR2 ANQGSEA. The CDR3 protein is CSAQGTGRPYEQYF.

This chain joins TRBV2 and TRBJ2-2; TCRdb lists TRBD2, though no DNA is available to test this call. This CDR3 region has 17 residues. CDR1 is SNHLY and CDR2 is FYNNEI in the germline V gene. This chain's CDR3 is CASSRLGTSDYAGELFF.

The rearrangement uses TRBV14 and TRBJ2-7; TCRdb outputs TRBD1, but without DNA this stays unchecked. Germline V CDR1 and CDR2: SGHDN, FVKESK. The CDR3 has 15 amino acids. The chain's CDR3 is CASSQGGTGLYEQYF.

The J gene is TRBJ2-1, the V gene TRBV28. The CDR3 sequence is 14 residues long. From germline, CDR1 is MDHEN and CDR2 SYDVKM. This chain's CDR3 is CASSLGDDLDEQFF.

The V call is TRBV7-9, the J call TRBJ1-5; TCRdb names TRBD1, which stays unverified in the absence of DNA. The CDR3 length is 15 residues. Germline V gives CDR1 SEHNR, CDR2 FQNEAQ (reference sequence). The CDR3 spells CASSPTGQVLQPQHF.

This chain connects TRBV12-3 or TRBV12-4 to TRBJ2-3; absent DNA, TCRdb's TRBD2 call cannot be checked. This CDR3 region has 19 residues. CDR3 loop: CASVGGTSGGPTNTDTQYF.

The chain links TRBV5-1 to TRBJ2-1; the D call from TCRdb, TRBD2, cannot be confirmed without DNA. CDR3 length: 14 residues. Germline assignment: CDR1 SGHRS and CDR2 YFSETQ. This CDR3 is CASSLAREYNEQFF.

CDR3 region: CAISPDISYEQYF. The J gene is TRBJ2-7, the V gene TRBV10-3. Germline V gene lookup returns CDR1 ENHRY and CDR2 SYGVKD. CDR3 length: 13 residues.

The V and J genes are TRBV12-3 or TRBV12-4 and TRBJ1-1. This CDR3 is 14 amino acids long. The CDR3 loop reads CASSPSPRGTEAFF.

The chain recombines TRBV7-8 with TRBJ2-4; the D call of TRBD1 rests on TCRdb alone, since no DNA is present to check it. The CDR3 contains 15 residues. CDR1 and CDR2 (germline): SGHVS, FQNEAQ. The CDR3 is CASSSGKLAKNIQYF.

The chain couples TRBV6-6 to TRBJ2-7. The CDR3 consists of 11 residues. Germline V gene data show CDR1 as MNHNY and CDR2 as SVGAGI (reference sequence). The CDR3 protein is CASSYSHEQYF.

The chain carries TRBV12-3 or TRBV12-4 and TRBJ2-7; the TCRdb D gene call, TRBD2, has no DNA to confirm it. CDR3 length: 17 residues. The CDR3: CASSMPGLAADPYEQYF.

The rearrangement uses TRBV30 and TRBJ2-5. The CDR3 totals 14 residues. The germline V gene encodes CDR1 GTSNPN and CDR2 SVGIG (reference sequence). Here the CDR3 reads CAWRGLAVGETQYF.

The gene calls are TRBV28 and TRBJ2-5; absent DNA, TCRdb's TRBD1 call cannot be checked. Per germline, CDR1 MDHEN and CDR2 SYDVKM. This CDR3 contains 17 residues. The CDR3: CASSLWAPLTGRETQYF.

The chain combines TRBV28 with TRBJ2-3; TCRdb reports TRBD2, a call that lacks DNA to check it against. Germline CDR1 MDHEN, CDR2 SYDVKM. The CDR3 is made up of 16 amino acids. Here the CDR3 reads CASSPLAGGSTDTQYF.

The chain is built from TRBV14 and TRBJ2-1; TCRdb names TRBD2, which stays unverified in the absence of DNA. The germline gives CDR1 SGHDN, CDR2 FVKESK. This CDR3 has 14 residues. CDR3 sequence: CASSQILESPEQFF.

The chain joins TRBV19 to TRBJ2-1. CDR3 size: 14 residues. Germline-derived CDR1 and CDR2 are LNHDA and SQIVND (reference sequence). The chain's CDR3 is CASSMGSSYNEQFF.

J is TRBJ2-7 and V is TRBV10-3; TCRdb selects TRBD1, and the lack of DNA leaves this call unchecked. The germline CDR1 and CDR2 sequences are ENHRY and SYGVKD. CDR3 length: 13 amino acids. The CDR3 loop reads CAISRGKSDEQYF.